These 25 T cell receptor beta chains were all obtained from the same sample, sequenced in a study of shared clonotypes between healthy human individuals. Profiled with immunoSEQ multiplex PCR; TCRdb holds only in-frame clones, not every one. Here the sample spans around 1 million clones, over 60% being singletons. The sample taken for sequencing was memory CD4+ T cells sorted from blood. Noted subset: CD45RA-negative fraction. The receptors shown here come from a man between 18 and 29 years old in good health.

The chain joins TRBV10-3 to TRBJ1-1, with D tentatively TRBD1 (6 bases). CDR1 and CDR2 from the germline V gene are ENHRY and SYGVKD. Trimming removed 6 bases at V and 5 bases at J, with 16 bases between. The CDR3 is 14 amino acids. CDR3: CAIRAGEWGTEAFF. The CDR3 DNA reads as TGTGCCATCAGGGCAGGGGAATGGGGGACTGAAGCTTTCTTT.

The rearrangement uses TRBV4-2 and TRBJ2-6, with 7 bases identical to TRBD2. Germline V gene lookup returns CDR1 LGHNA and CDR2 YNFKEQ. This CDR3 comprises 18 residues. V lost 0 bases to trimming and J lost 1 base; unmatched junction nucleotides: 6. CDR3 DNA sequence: TGTGCCAGCAGCCAAGAATTGCAGGGAGGGTCTGGGGCCAACGTCCTGACTTTC. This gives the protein CASSQELQGGSGANVLTF.

The CDR3 sequence is CASSFTGTDTQYF. The CDR3 bases are TGTGCCAGCAGCTTTACAGGAACAGATACGCAGTATTTT. The genes are TRBV5-5 and TRBJ2-3, with D possibly matching TRBD1 (5 bases). V shed 2 bases and J shed 3 bases, with 7 bases lying between them. This CDR3 is 13 amino acids long. CDR1 and CDR2 (germline): SGHKS, YYEKEE (reference sequence).

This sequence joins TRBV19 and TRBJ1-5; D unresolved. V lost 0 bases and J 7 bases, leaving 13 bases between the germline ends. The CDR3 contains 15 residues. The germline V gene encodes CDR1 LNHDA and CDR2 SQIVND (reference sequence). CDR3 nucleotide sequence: TGTGCCAGTAGTATAGATGAAGGGTTTCGGCAGCCCCAGCATTTT. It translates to CASSIDEGFRQPQHF.

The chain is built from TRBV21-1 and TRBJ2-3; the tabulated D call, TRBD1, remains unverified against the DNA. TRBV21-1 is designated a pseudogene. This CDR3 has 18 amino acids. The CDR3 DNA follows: TGTGCCAGCAGCAAAGGTTGTCCGGGACAGCGGACCACAGATACGCAGTATTTT. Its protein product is CASSKGCPGQRTTDTQYF.

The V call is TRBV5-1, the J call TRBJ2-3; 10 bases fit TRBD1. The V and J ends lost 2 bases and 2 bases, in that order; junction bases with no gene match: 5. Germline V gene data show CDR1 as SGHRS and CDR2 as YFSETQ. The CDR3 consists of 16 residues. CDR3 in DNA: TGCGCCAGCAGCTTTAGGGACAGGGGTCCCACAGATACGCAGTATTTT. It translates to CASSFRDRGPTDTQYF.

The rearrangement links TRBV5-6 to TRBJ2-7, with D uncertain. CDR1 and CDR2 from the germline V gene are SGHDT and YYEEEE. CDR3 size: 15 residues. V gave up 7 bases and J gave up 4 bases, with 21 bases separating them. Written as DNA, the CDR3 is TGTGCCAGCTTTAAAGGCACCCCCCTAGGATACGAGCAGTACTTC. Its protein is CASFKGTPLGYEQYF.

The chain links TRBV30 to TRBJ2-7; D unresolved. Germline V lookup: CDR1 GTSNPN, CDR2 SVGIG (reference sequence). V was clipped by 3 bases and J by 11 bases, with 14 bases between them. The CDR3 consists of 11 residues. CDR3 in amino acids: CAWRDGPSKYF. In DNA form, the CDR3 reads TGTGCCTGGAGGGACGGCCCGTCGAAGTACTTC.

CDR3 loop: CASRGGVQPQHF. The CDR3 bases are TGTGCCAGCAGAGGAGGGGTTCAGCCCCAGCATTTT. The chain combines TRBV6-1 with TRBJ1-5, with TRBD1 as a possible D gene (5 bases). The CDR3 spans 12 residues. Germline CDR1 reads MNHNS; CDR2 reads SASEGT. V was shortened by 6 bases and J by 6 bases, with 9 bases between the two germline ends.

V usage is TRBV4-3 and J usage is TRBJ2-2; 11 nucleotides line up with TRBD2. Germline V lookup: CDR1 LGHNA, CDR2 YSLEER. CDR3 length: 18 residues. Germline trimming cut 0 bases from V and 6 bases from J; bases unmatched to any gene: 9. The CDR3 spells CASSQEVLAGVAAGELFF. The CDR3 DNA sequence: TGCGCCAGCAGCCAAGAAGTACTAGCGGGAGTGGCGGCCGGGGAGCTGTTTTTT.

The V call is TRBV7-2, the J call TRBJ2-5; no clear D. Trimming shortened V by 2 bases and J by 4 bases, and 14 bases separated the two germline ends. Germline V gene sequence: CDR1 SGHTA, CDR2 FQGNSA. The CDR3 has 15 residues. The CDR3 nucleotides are TGTGCCAGCAGCTTATATTGGGTTGGAAGAGAGACCCAGTACTTC. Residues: CASSLYWVGRETQYF. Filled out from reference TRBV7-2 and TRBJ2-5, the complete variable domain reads GAGVSQSPSNKVTEKGKDVELRCDPISGHTALYWYRQSLGQGLEFLIYFQGNSAPDKSGLPSDRFSAERTGGSVSTLTIQRTQQEDSAVYLCASSLYWVGRETQYFGPGTRLLVL.

This chain's CDR3 is CASRWTRDGATSDEQFF. DNA of the CDR3: TGCGCCAGCAGATGGACCCGGGACGGAGCTACGTCGGATGAGCAGTTCTTC. The V and J genes are TRBV4-1 and TRBJ2-1; D tentatively fits TRBD1 or TRBD2 (5 bases each). The ends were cut back, 6 bases at V and 8 bases at J, with 26 bases in the middle. CDR3 size: 17 residues. CDR1 and CDR2 from the germline V gene are MGHRA and YSYEKL.

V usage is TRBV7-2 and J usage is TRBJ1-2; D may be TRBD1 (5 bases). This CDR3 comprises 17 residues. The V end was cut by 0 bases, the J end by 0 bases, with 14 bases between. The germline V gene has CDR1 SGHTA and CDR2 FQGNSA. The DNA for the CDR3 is TGTGCCAGCAGCTTAGCAAGCCGGGGGAACTCTAACTATGGCTACACCTTC. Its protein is CASSLASRGNSNYGYTF.

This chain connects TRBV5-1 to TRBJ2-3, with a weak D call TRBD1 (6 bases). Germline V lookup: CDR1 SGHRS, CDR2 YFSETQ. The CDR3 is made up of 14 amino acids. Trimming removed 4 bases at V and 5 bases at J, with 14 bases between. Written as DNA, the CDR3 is TGCGCCAGCAGCCTAAGGGTAGGGGGAGATACGCAGTATTTT. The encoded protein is CASSLRVGGDTQYF.

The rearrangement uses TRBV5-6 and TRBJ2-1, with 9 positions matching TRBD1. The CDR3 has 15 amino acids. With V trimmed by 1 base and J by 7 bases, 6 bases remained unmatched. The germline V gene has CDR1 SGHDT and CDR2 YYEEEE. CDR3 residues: CASSLPQGARNEQFF. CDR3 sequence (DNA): TGTGCCAGCAGCTTGCCACAGGGGGCGCGGAATGAGCAGTTCTTC. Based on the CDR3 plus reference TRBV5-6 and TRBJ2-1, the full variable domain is DAGVTQSPTHLIKTRGQQVTLRCSPKSGHDTVSWYQQALGQGPQFIFQYYEEEERQRGNFPDRFSGHQFPNYSSELNVNALLLGDSALYLCASSLPQGARNEQFFGPGTRLTVL.

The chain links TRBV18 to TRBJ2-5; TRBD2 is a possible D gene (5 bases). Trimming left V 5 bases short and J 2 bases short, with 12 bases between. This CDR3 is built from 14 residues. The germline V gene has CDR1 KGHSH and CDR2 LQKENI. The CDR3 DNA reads TGTGCCAGCTCAGACCGGGAAACGCAAGAGACCCAGTACTTC. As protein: CASSDRETQETQYF. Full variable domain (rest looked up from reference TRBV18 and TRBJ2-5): NAGVMQNPRHLVRRRGQEARLRCSPMKGHSHVYWYRQLPEEGLKFMVYLQKENIIDESGMPKERFSAEFPKEGPSILRIQQVVRGDSAAYFCASSDRETQETQYFGPGTRLLVL.

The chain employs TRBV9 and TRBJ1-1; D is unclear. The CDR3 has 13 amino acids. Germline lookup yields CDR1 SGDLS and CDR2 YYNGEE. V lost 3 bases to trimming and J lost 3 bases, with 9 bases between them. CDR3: CASSAHTDTEAFF. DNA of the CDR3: TGTGCCAGCAGCGCTCACACGGACACTGAAGCTTTCTTT. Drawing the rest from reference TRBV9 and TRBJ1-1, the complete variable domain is DSGVTQTPKHLITATGQRVTLRCSPRSGDLSVYWYQQSLDQGLQFLIQYYNGEERAKGNILERFSAQQFPDLHSELNLSSLELGDSALYFCASSAHTDTEAFFGQGTRLTVV.

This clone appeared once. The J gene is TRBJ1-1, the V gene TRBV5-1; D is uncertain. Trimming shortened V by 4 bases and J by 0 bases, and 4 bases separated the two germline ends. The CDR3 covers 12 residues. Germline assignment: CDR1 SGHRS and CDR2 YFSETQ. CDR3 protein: CASSTLNTEAFF. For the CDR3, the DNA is TGCGCCAGCAGCACCCTGAACACTGAAGCTTTCTTT.

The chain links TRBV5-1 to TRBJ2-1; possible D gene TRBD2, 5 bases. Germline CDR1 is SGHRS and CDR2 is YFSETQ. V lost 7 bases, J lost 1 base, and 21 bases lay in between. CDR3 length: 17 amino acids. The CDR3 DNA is TGCGCCAGCTCACTTGAGGGCTACCAGGTTTCCTACAATGAGCAGTTCTTC. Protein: CASSLEGYQVSYNEQFF.

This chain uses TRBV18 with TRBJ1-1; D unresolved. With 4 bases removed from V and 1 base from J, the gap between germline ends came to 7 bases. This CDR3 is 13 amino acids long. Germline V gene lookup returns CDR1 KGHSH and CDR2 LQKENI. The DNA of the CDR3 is TGTGCCAGCTCACGTGAAACGAACACTGAAGCTTTCTTT. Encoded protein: CASSRETNTEAFF. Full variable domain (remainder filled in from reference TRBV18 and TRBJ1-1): NAGVMQNPRHLVRRRGQEARLRCSPMKGHSHVYWYRQLPEEGLKFMVYLQKENIIDESGMPKERFSAEFPKEGPSILRIQQVVRGDSAAYFCASSRETNTEAFFGQGTRLTVV.

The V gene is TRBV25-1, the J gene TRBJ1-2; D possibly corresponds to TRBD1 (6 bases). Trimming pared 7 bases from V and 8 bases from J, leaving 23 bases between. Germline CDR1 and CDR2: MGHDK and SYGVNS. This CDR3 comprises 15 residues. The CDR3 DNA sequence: TGTGCCAGCACCCCTTCTGGGGGGCCGCTTGGAGGCTACACCTTC. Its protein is CASTPSGGPLGGYTF.

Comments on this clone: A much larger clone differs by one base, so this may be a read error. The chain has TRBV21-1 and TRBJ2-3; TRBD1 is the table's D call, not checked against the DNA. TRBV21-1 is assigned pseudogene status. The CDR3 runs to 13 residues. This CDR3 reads CASSNRGTDTQYF. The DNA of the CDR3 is TGTGCCAGCAGCAACAGGGGCACAGATACGCAGTATTTT.

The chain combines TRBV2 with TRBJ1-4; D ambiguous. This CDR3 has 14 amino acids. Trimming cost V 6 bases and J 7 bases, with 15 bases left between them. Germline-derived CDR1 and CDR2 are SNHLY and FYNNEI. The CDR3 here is CASSGDTVSEKLFF. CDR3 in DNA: TGTGCCAGCAGCGGGGATACAGTTTCTGAAAAACTGTTTTTT. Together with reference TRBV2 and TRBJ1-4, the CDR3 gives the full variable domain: EPEVTQTPSHQVTQMGQEVILRCVPISNHLYFYWYRQILGQKVEFLVSFYNNEISEKSEIFDDQFSVERPDGSNFTLKIRSTKLEDSAMYFCASSGDTVSEKLFFGSGTQLSVL.

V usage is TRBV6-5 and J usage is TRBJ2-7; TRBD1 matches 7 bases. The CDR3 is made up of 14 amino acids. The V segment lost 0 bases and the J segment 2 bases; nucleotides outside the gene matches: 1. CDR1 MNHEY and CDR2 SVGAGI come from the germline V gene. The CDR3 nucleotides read TGTGCCAGCAGTTACTCGACAGGGCCCTACGAGCAGTACTTC. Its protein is CASSYSTGPYEQYF.

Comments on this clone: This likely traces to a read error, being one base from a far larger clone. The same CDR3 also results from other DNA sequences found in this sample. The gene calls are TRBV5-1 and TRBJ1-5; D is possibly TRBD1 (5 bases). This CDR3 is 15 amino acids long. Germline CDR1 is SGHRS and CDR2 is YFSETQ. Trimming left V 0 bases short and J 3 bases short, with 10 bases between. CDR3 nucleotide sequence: TGCGCCAGCAGCTTGGACGGGACCTCCAATCAGCCCCAGCATTTT. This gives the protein CASSLDGTSNQPQHF.